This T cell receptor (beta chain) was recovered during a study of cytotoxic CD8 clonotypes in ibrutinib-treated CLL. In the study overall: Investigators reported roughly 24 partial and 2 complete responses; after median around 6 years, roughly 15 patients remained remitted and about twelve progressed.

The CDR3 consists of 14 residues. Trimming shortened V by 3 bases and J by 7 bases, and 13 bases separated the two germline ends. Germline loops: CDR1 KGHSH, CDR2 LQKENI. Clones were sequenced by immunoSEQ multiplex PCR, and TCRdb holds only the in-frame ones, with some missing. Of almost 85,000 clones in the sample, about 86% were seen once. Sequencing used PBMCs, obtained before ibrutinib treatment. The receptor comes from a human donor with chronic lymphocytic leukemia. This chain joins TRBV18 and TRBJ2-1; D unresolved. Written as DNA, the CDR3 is TGTGCCAGCTCACCGGCGGCAGGATCAAATGAGCAGTTCTTC. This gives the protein CASSPAAGSNEQFF.